This is a list of T cell receptor beta chains from one sample in a study of cytomegalovirus exposure and HLA in healthy donors. Clones were sequenced by immunoSEQ multiplex PCR, and TCRdb holds only the in-frame ones, with some missing. The sample carries under 150,000 clones, 85% to 90% recorded once. The material sequenced was PBMCs. The receptors were sampled from a woman in her twenties or thirties in good health and CMV-seronegative. Each CDR3 is given with its conserved first and last residue. A D gene is named only where the DNA matches it firmly. Clone size is shown for a subset of rows, as once, few, many or a class of expanded clone.

TGTGCCTGGGCCGGACAGGGAGCCTACGAGCAGTACTTC,CAWAGQGAYEQYF,TRBV30,TRBJ2-7,few,TRBD1
TGCGCCAGCATCAGGTTCAGGGAGGGCAATCAGCCCCAGCATTTT,CASIRFREGNQPQHF,TRBV5-1,TRBJ1-5,.,.
TGTGCCAGCAGCTTAAACTACCGTGGGGGGTCCTACAATGAGCAGTTCTTC,CASSLNYRGGSYNEQFF,TRBV7-2,TRBJ2-1,.,.
TGTGCCAGTAGTATACGGGTTCCAGAGACCCAGTACTTC,CASSIRVPETQYF,TRBV19,TRBJ2-5,once,.
TGCGCCAGCAGCTTGGTGGGACTAGCGGGGGGGCGGTCAGATACGCAGTATTTT,CASSLVGLAGGRSDTQYF,TRBV5-1,TRBJ2-3,once,TRBD2
TGTGCCAGCACCGCTCAGGTGGACACTGAAGCTTTCTTT,CASTAQVDTEAFF,TRBV6-5,TRBJ1-1,.,.
TGTGCCAGCAGTTACTCCAGACTGATTTCCTATGGCTACACCTTC,CASSYSRLISYGYTF,TRBV6-5,TRBJ1-2,.,.
TGTGCCAGCAGTGAAGTAGGGGGCGCCGGCACTGAAGCTTTCTTT,CASSEVGGAGTEAFF,TRBV25-1,TRBJ1-1,.,TRBD1
TGTGCCAGCAGTTTGGGACTAGCAGGCACCGGGGAGCTGTTTTTT,CASSLGLAGTGELFF,TRBV28,TRBJ2-2,once,TRBD2
TGTGCCAGCAGCTTTCAAGTGACAGGGGTATATGGCTACACCTTC,CASSFQVTGVYGYTF,TRBV7-2,TRBJ1-2,.,TRBD1
TGTTCCAGCAGCCATCCCGGTGGGGAGCTTACATGGGGGGCCAACGTCCTGACTTTC,CSSSHPGGELTWGANVLTF,TRBV7-9,TRBJ2-6,few,.
TGTGCCAGCAGCCAAGTTCGTTTCATTGGGACTAGCGGACACCATAGCTCCTACAATGAGCAGTTCTTC,CASSQVRFIGTSGHHSSYNEQFF,TRBV4-2,TRBJ2-1,.,TRBD2